These 28 T cell receptor beta chains originate from one sample sequenced in a study of T cells in localized non-small cell lung cancer. Measured with immunoSEQ multiplex PCR; TCRdb has only the in-frame clones, and not every one. The sample lists some 1,400 clones, approximately 30% occurring once. The source was lung tumor tissue, collected before any cancer treatment. These receptors were taken from a male donor aged 60 or over with stage II squamous cell lung carcinoma.

This clone appeared a few times. V and J are TRBV6-8 and TRBJ2-5; no clear D gene. Trimming left V 5 bases short and J 2 bases short, with 18 bases between. CDR1 is MNHGY and CDR2 is SAAAGT in the germline V gene. This CDR3 region has 16 residues. The CDR3 DNA reads TGTGCCAGCAGTGGCGAAATCCTAAGAGCTCAAGAGACCCAGTACTTC. Its protein is CASSGEILRAQETQYF.

This clone came up a few times. The chain uses TRBV19 and TRBJ1-5; the D gene is possibly TRBD1 (5 bases). V was shortened by 7 bases and J by 7 bases, with 11 bases between the two germline ends. The CDR3 covers 12 residues. Germline values: CDR1 LNHDA, CDR2 SQIVND (reference sequence). The CDR3 spells CASTQGFQPQHF. In nucleotides, the CDR3 is TGTGCCAGTACCCAGGGATTCCAGCCCCAGCATTTT. The whole variable domain, remainder taken from reference TRBV19 and TRBJ1-5, is DGGITQSPKYLFRKEGQNVTLSCEQNLNHDAMYWYRQDPGQGLRLIYYSQIVNDFQKGDIAEGYSVSREKKESFPLTVTSAQKNPTAFYLCASTQGFQPQHFGDGTRLSIL.

V is TRBV19 and J is TRBJ1-1, with D unclear. The CDR3 totals 15 residues. Germline assignment: CDR1 LNHDA and CDR2 SQIVND (reference sequence). Between the trimmed V and J ends, which lost 5 bases and 4 bases, there was a span of 17 bases. The CDR3: CASSAAGSWGTEAFF. In DNA, the CDR3 is TGTGCCAGTAGTGCCGCCGGGTCCTGGGGCACTGAAGCTTTCTTT.

This clone has a handful of counts. The J gene is TRBJ1-1, the V gene TRBV14; D gene uncertain. V dropped 2 bases and J dropped 8 bases, with 6 bases sitting between them. CDR1 and CDR2 (germline): SGHDN, FVKESK. The CDR3 has 11 residues. The CDR3 nucleotides are TGTGCCAGCAGCCAAAAATTAGAAGCTTTCTTT. This encodes CASSQKLEAFF. The full variable domain, with the rest looked up from reference TRBV14 and TRBJ1-1, is EAGVTQFPSHSVIEKGQTVTLRCDPISGHDNLYWYRRVMGKEIKFLLHFVKESKQDESGMPNNRFLAERTGGTYSTLKVQPAELEDSGVYFCASSQKLEAFFGQGTRLTVV.

This clone was picked up a small number of times. The chain is built from TRBV9 and TRBJ2-2, with D possibly matching TRBD1 (6 bases). The V and J ends lost 4 bases and 1 base respectively, with 8 bases between them. The germline gives CDR1 SGDLS, CDR2 YYNGEE. The CDR3 spans 14 residues. CDR3 amino acids: CASSLTGNTGELFF. DNA of the CDR3: TGTGCCAGCAGCCTGACAGGGAACACCGGGGAGCTGTTTTTT.

V and J are TRBV19 and TRBJ2-7; possibly TRBD1 or TRBD2 for D (5 bases each). Germline V CDR1 and CDR2: LNHDA, SQIVND (reference sequence). CDR3 size: 15 residues. V dropped 3 bases and J dropped 2 bases, with 14 bases sitting between them. CDR3 residues: CASSIIPGTAYEQYF. The CDR3 nucleotides read TGTGCCAGTAGTATTATACCAGGGACCGCCTACGAGCAGTACTTC.

The chain couples TRBV11-3 to TRBJ1-1, with 7 bases aligning to TRBD1. CDR1 is SGHNT, CDR2 YENEEA, per germline. This CDR3 is 17 amino acids long. V trimming: 6 bases; J trimming: 3 bases; junction bases outside the gene matches: 16. The DNA of the CDR3 is TGTGCCAGCAGTTCAGGGAGACAGGGAGTCTTCTACACTGAAGCTTTCTTT. It codes for CASSSGRQGVFYTEAFF.

This clone was seen a few times. The chain joins TRBV6-8 to TRBJ2-2; 9 bases match TRBD1. The CDR3 contains 14 residues. Unmatched junction bases numbered 8, after V lost 10 bases and J lost 5 bases. CDR1 MNHGY and CDR2 SAAAGT come from the germline V gene. CDR3 sequence: CAIRGQGGTGELFF. As DNA, the CDR3 is TGTGCCATCAGGGGACAGGGAGGTACCGGGGAGCTGTTTTTT.

This clone is termed large. The rearrangement links TRBV19 to TRBJ2-2; the match to TRBD1 covers 7 bases. The CDR3 sequence is 14 residues long. Germline values: CDR1 LNHDA, CDR2 SQIVND (reference sequence). With V trimmed by 8 bases and J by 0 bases, 3 bases remained unmatched. The CDR3 nucleotides are TGTGCCAGTCGGGACAGAACGAACACCGGGGAGCTGTTTTTT. Protein product: CASRDRTNTGELFF.

The chain has TRBV25-1 and TRBJ2-6, with D unresolved. The CDR3 consists of 14 residues. Germline V gene lookup returns CDR1 MGHDK and CDR2 SYGVNS. V was pared by 3 bases and J by 1 base, with 4 bases between. In DNA form, the CDR3 reads TGTGCCAGCAGTGAGTTTTCTGGGGCCAACGTCCTGACTTTC. Encoded protein: CASSEFSGANVLTF.

The chain is built from TRBV10-3 and TRBJ2-7; no firm D call. The CDR3 sequence is 13 residues long. V lost 2 bases and J lost 6, with 11 bases in between. Germline CDR1 reads ENHRY; CDR2 reads SYGVKD. The CDR3 is CAISEGHIAEQYF. CDR3 nucleotides: TGTGCCATCAGTGAGGGGCATATCGCCGAGCAGTACTTC.

The V gene is TRBV19, the J gene TRBJ2-3; 11 nucleotides align to TRBD2. CDR3 size: 17 residues. The germline CDR1 and CDR2 sequences are LNHDA and SQIVND (reference sequence). Trimming cost V 5 bases and J 5 bases; bases outside gene matches: 12. CDR3 sequence reads: CASSPRVAGGLEDTQYF. DNA for the CDR3: TGTGCCAGTAGTCCCCGGGTAGCGGGGGGGCTCGAAGATACGCAGTATTTT.

This clone was picked up a small number of times. This rearrangement joins TRBV9 to TRBJ1-4; D not resolved. From germline, CDR1 is SGDLS and CDR2 YYNGEE. The CDR3 totals 15 residues. Trimming took off 8 bases at V and 3 bases at J, with 17 bases between the two ends. Here the CDR3 DNA reads TGTGCCAGTACCTATCGGAGCAATTCTAATGAAAAACTGTTTTTT. It specifies CASTYRSNSNEKLFF. Using reference TRBV9 and TRBJ1-4 for the parts outside the CDR3, the full variable domain is DSGVTQTPKHLITATGQRVTLRCSPRSGDLSVYWYQQSLDQGLQFLIQYYNGEERAKGNILERFSAQQFPDLHSELNLSSLELGDSALYFCASTYRSNSNEKLFFGSGTQLSVL.

The rearrangement uses TRBV10-3 and TRBJ1-2, with TRBD1 identical over 8 bases. From germline, CDR1 is ENHRY and CDR2 SYGVKD. V lost 2 bases to trimming and J lost 8 bases; unmatched junction nucleotides: 10. The CDR3 has 15 amino acids. CDR3 loop: CAISEQGGQAEGYTF. The CDR3 DNA sequence: TGTGCCATCAGTGAGCAAGGGGGACAGGCGGAAGGCTACACCTTC.

The sample holds a few counts of this clone. The chain is built from TRBV11-3 and TRBJ2-7; 11 bases are shared with TRBD2. This CDR3 contains 15 residues. Per the germline V gene, CDR1 is SGHNT and CDR2 is YENEEA. Trimming removed 6 bases from V and 2 bases from J; junction bases left unmatched: 6. CDR3 protein: CASSILAGGPYEQYF. In DNA form, the CDR3 reads TGTGCCAGCAGTATCTTAGCGGGGGGGCCCTACGAGCAGTACTTC.

The chain uses TRBV19 and TRBJ1-1; tentatively, D is TRBD1 (6 bases). Trimming took off 5 bases at V and 6 bases at J, with 10 bases between the two ends. Germline CDR1 is LNHDA and CDR2 is SQIVND (reference sequence). This CDR3 is built from 12 residues. CDR3: CASSPRTAEAFF. The CDR3 bases are TGTGCCAGTAGTCCCCGGACAGCTGAAGCTTTCTTT.

In this sample, this clone turned up a few times. V gene TRBV6-8 combines with J gene TRBJ2-7, with TRBD1 as a possible D gene (5 bases). Germline loops: CDR1 MNHGY, CDR2 SAAAGT. V was clipped by 0 bases and J by 2 bases, with 11 bases between them. The length of the CDR3 is 15 residues. CDR3 amino acids: CASSYSPSGTYEQYF. In DNA form, the CDR3 reads TGTGCCAGCAGTTACTCCCCCTCAGGGACCTACGAGCAGTACTTC.

This clone is termed large (0.1 to 1%). The chain couples TRBV9 to TRBJ2-1, with 7 positions matching TRBD1. There are 13 residues in the CDR3. V shed 5 bases and J 8 bases; nucleotides not matched to a gene: 7. The germline V gene encodes CDR1 SGDLS and CDR2 YYNGEE. This chain's CDR3 is CASRGRQGDEQFF. The CDR3 DNA follows: TGTGCCAGCAGGGGACGACAGGGTGATGAGCAGTTCTTC.

This clone was observed a few times. This chain joins TRBV11-3 and TRBJ2-2; D gene uncertain. Trimming took off 3 bases at V and 4 bases at J, with 12 bases between the two ends. The CDR3 sequence is 15 residues long. Germline values: CDR1 SGHNT, CDR2 YENEEA. The CDR3 nucleotides are TGTGCCAGCAGCTTGAGGCAGGTCGGCACCGGGGAGCTGTTTTTT. Protein: CASSLRQVGTGELFF. Full variable domain (missing parts from reference TRBV11-3 and TRBJ2-2): EAGVVQSPRYKIIEKKQPVAFWCNPISGHNTLYWYLQNLGQGPELLIRYENEEAVDDSQLPKDRFSAERLKGVDSTLKIQPAELGDSAVYLCASSLRQVGTGELFFGEGSRLTVL.

The chain has TRBV18 and TRBJ2-1; 10 bases match TRBD2. This CDR3 is built from 16 residues. Trimming removed 2 bases from V and 4 bases from J; junction bases left unmatched: 5. The germline gives CDR1 KGHSH, CDR2 LQKENI. The chain's CDR3 is CASSPSRTSGYNEQFF. CDR3 DNA sequence: TGTGCCAGCTCACCATCCCGGACTAGCGGTTACAATGAGCAGTTCTTC.

The table lists this clone with a few counts. This chain uses TRBV28 with TRBJ2-7, with D perhaps matching TRBD1 (6 bases). The CDR3 is 16 residues long. V dropped 5 bases and J dropped 3 bases, with 20 bases sitting between them. Germline CDR1 MDHEN, CDR2 SYDVKM. This chain's CDR3 is CASSPVTGRSDYEQYF. CDR3 in DNA: TGTGCCAGCAGTCCCGTRACAGGGAGATCTGACTACGAGCAGTACTTC.

This rearrangement joins TRBV29-1 to TRBJ1-5, with 8 nucleotides matching TRBD1. The CDR3 has 13 residues. Germline V gene lookup returns CDR1 SQVTM and CDR2 ANQGSEA. J gave up 3 bases and V 7 bases, and 5 bases lay outside the gene matches. CDR3 sequence (DNA): TGCAGCGCCTCCCAGGGGGCCAATCAGCCCCAGCATTTT. Translated: CSASQGANQPQHF. Supplemented by reference TRBV29-1 and TRBJ1-5, the full variable domain reads SAVISQKPSRDICQRGTSLTIQCQVDSQVTMMFWYRQQPGQSLTLIATANQGSEATYESGFVIDKFPISRPNLTFSTLTVSNMSPEDSSIYLCSASQGANQPQHFGDGTRLSIL.

This clone was counted between two and nine times. The V gene is TRBV6-8, the J gene TRBJ2-7, with a tentative D call TRBD2 (7 bases). The germline CDR1 and CDR2 sequences are MNHGY and SAAAGT. Between the trimmed V and J ends, which lost 1 base and 6 bases, there was a span of 16 bases. This CDR3 is built from 15 residues. The CDR3 loop reads CASSYLEGGPAEQYF. CDR3 coding DNA: TGTGCCAGCAGTTACTTGGAGGGGGGGCCAGCCGAGCAGTACTTC.

The chain combines TRBV7-7 with TRBJ1-6; no clear D gene. V was clipped by 3 bases and J by 5 bases, with 11 bases between them. Per the germline V gene, CDR1 is SSHAT and CDR2 is FNYEAQ (reference sequence). The CDR3 consists of 15 residues. DNA for the CDR3: TGTGCCAGCAGCTTGGAAAGGGTTCATAATTCACCCCTCCACTTT. Encoded protein: CASSLERVHNSPLHF.

By sample share, this clone is medium-sized. The CDR3 protein is CAISESSIGLFF. As DNA, the CDR3 is TGTGCCATCAGTGAGTCAAGCATCGGGCTGTTTTTT. The chain recombines TRBV10-3 with TRBJ2-2; D unclear. Germline CDR1 and CDR2: ENHRY and SYGVKD. This CDR3 is 12 amino acids long. V was cut by 0 bases and J by 13 bases, with 9 bases left in between.

This clone was counted between two and nine times. V is TRBV6-8 and J is TRBJ2-3; 12 bases are a match to TRBD2. In germline, CDR1 is MNHGY, CDR2 SAAAGT. J was trimmed by 11 bases and V by 4 bases; bases with no gene match: 7. The CDR3 is made up of 14 amino acids. CDR3 in DNA: TGTGCCAGCAGTTCCTCCTTACTAGCGGGAGGGCAGTATTTT. This encodes CASSSSLLAGGQYF.

The V call is TRBV18, the J call TRBJ1-2; TRBD1 aligns across 9 bases. J lost 4 bases, V lost 6 bases, and 3 bases had no gene match. The germline V gene has CDR1 KGHSH and CDR2 LQKENI. The CDR3 contains 13 residues. CDR3 sequence reads: CASSKGQGYGYTF. CDR3 coding DNA: TGTGCCAGCTCTAAGGGACAGGGCTATGGCTACACCTTC.

CDR3 nucleotide sequence: TGTGCCAGCTCACCGGGACAGGGAGCCTCCTACGAGCAGTACTTC. Amino acids: CASSPGQGASYEQYF. The chain joins TRBV18 to TRBJ2-7; 9 nucleotides agree with TRBD1. The CDR3 totals 15 residues. After removal of 3 bases from V and 0 bases from J, the junction contained 3 bases not matched to a gene. Germline V CDR1 and CDR2: KGHSH, LQKENI.